The rows below give T cell receptor beta chains drawn from one sample of a study of cytomegalovirus exposure and HLA in healthy donors. Produced via immunoSEQ multiplex PCR; TCRdb's table is partial and in-frame only. The repertoire holds 170,000 or so clones, with around 77% as singletons. Sequences were obtained from PBMCs. The receptors come from a woman in her 30s in good health and CMV-seronegative. Both conserved end residues are part of each CDR3. A D gene is named only where the DNA matches it firmly. Clone size appears in some rows only: once, few, many, or a class for an expanded clone.

D gene	J gene	V gene	clone size	CDR3 protein	CDR3 DNA
-	TRBJ2-3	TRBV7-8	-	CASSLVGGEGGDTQYF	TGTGCCAGCAGCTTAGTTGGCGGGGAAGGTGGAGATACGCAGTATTTT
-	TRBJ2-7	TRBV7-9	-	CASSLGADSSYEQYF	TGTGCCAGCAGCTTAGGGGCCGATAGCTCCTACGAGCAGTACTTC
TRBD1	TRBJ1-5	TRBV29-1	-	CSVKDRGGNQPQHF	TGCAGCGTTAAGGACAGGGGTGGCAATCAGCCCCAGCATTTT
TRBD1	TRBJ2-6	TRBV30	-	CAWEQGAGANGLTF	TGTGCCTGGGAACAGGGGGCAGGGGCCAACGGCCTGACTTTC
TRBD1	TRBJ2-1	TRBV27	-	CASTTGARFNNEQFF	TGTGCCAGCACTACAGGGGCCCGCTTTAACAATGAGCAGTTCTTC
TRBD1	TRBJ1-1	TRBV6-1	medium-sized	CASSGVTGGYTEAFF	TGTGCCAGCAGTGGGGTGACAGGGGGTTACACTGAAGCTTTCTTT
TRBD1	TRBJ1-4	TRBV4-1	-	CASSQTSGTEEKLFF	TGCGCCAGCAGCCAAACTTCTGGGACAGAAGAAAAACTGTTTTTT
TRBD1	TRBJ2-7	TRBV4-1	-	CASSLVPDRTYEQYF	TGCGCCAGCAGCCTTGTTCCGGACAGGACCTACGAGCAGTACTTC
TRBD2	TRBJ2-7	TRBV9	few	CASSVIAGGPHEQYF	TGTGCCAGCAGCGTTATAGCGGGGGGGCCCCACGAGCAGTACTTC
-	TRBJ2-5	TRBV28	-	CASSSPRDSIGGQETQYF	TGTGCCAGCAGTTCGCCTCGAGACAGTATCGGTGGCCAAGAGACCCAGTACTTC
-	TRBJ1-1	TRBV18	once	CASSLGLNTEAFF	TGTGCCAGCTCACTCGGTCTGAACACTGAAGCTTTCTTT
TRBD1	TRBJ1-4	TRBV19	-	CASRTGGEGEKLFF	TGTGCCAGCCGAACAGGGGGCGAGGGTGAAAAACTGTTTTTT
-	TRBJ1-5	TRBV28	-	CASGEVWGLNNQPQHF	TGTGCCAGCGGAGAAGTTTGGGGGCTCAATAATCAGCCCCAGCATTTT
TRBD1	TRBJ1-4	TRBV6-5	-	CASRVGTGGREKLFF	TGTGCCAGCAGGGTTGGGACAGGGGGGAGAGAAAAACTGTTTTTT
-	TRBJ1-1	TRBV30	-	CAWSGIGLRGTEAFF	TGTGCCTGGAGTGGTATTGGCCTAAGGGGCACTGAAGCTTTCTTT
-	TRBJ2-7	TRBV30	-	CAWIVKQKDNEQYF	TGTGCCTGGATAGTTAAGCAAAAAGACAACGAGCAGTACTTC
TRBD1	TRBJ1-6	TRBV2	few	CASRVGGDGSPLHF	TGTGCCAGCAGAGTAGGGGGCGATGGTTCACCCCTCCACTTT
-	TRBJ2-7	TRBV30	-	CAWSADSPRPEQYF	TGTGCCTGGAGTGCCGACTCCCCCAGACCCGAGCAGTACTTC
-	TRBJ1-1	TRBV19	-	CASSIDGEGTEAFF	TGTGCCAGTAGTATAGACGGAGAGGGCACTGAAGCTTTCTTT
TRBD1	TRBJ1-5	TRBV29-1	-	CSARTGYNQPQHF	TGCAGCGCTAGGACAGGGTACAATCAGCCCCAGCATTTT
TRBD2	TRBJ2-7	TRBV7-9	-	CASSLARERLGEQYF	TGTGCCAGCAGCTTAGCGCGGGAGAGACTAGGGGAGCAGTACTTC
-	TRBJ1-2	TRBV6-6	-	CASSYSQWGDYGYTF	TGTGCCAGCAGTTACTCCCAATGGGGAGACTATGGCTACACCTTC
-	TRBJ1-1	TRBV7-9	-	CSSSLRAEAFF	TGTTCCAGCAGCTTACGCGCTGAAGCTTTCTTT